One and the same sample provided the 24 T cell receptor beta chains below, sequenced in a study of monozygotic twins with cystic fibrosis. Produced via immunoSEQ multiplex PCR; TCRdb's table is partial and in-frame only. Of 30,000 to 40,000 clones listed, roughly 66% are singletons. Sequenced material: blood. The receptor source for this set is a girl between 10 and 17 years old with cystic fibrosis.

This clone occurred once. The CDR3 region has the DNA TGCGCCAGCAGCCAAGACAGAACGAACACCGGGGAGCTGTTTTTT. It codes for CASSQDRTNTGELFF. V is TRBV4-3 and J is TRBJ2-2; D call uncertain. There are 15 residues in the CDR3. Germline loops: CDR1 LGHNA, CDR2 YSLEER. The V gene lost 0 bases and the J gene lost 0 bases, with 5 bases spanning the gap.

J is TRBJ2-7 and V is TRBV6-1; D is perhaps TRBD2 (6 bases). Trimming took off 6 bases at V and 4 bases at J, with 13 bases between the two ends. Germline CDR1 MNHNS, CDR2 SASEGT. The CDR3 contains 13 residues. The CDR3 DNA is TGTGCCAGCAGCGCCGGGACTGCGTACGAGCAGTACGTC. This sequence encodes CASSAGTAYEQYV.

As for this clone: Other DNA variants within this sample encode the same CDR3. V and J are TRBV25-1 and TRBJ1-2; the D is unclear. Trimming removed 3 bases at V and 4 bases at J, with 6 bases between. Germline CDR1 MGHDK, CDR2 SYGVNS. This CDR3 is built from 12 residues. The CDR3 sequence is CASSDGRYGYTF. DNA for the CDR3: TGTGCCAGCAGTGACGGCCGCTATGGCTACACCTTC.

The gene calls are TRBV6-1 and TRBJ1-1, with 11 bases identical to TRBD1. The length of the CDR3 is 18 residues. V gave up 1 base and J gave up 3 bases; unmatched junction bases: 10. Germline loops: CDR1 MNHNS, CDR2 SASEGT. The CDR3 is CASSEDAGQGGLDTEAFF. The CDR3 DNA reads TGTGCCAGCAGTGAAGATGCGGGACAGGGGGGATTGGACACTGAAGCTTTCTTT.

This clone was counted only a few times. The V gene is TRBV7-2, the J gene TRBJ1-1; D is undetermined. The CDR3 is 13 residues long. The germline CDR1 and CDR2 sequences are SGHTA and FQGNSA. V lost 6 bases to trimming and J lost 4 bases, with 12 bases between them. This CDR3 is CASSYSGPTEAFF. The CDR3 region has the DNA TGTGCCAGCAGTTATTCCGGGCCCACTGAAGCTTTCTTT. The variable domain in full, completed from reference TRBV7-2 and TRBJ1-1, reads GAGVSQSPSNKVTEKGKDVELRCDPISGHTALYWYRQSLGQGLEFLIYFQGNSAPDKSGLPSDRFSAERTGGSVSTLTIQRTQQEDSAVYLCASSYSGPTEAFFGQGTRLTVV.

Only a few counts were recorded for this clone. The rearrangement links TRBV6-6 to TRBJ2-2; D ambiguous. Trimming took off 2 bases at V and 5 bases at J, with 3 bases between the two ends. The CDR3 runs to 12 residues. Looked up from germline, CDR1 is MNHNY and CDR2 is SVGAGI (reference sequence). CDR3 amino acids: CASSYGTGELFF. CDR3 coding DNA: TGTGCCAGCAGTTACGGGACCGGGGAGCTGTTTTTT.

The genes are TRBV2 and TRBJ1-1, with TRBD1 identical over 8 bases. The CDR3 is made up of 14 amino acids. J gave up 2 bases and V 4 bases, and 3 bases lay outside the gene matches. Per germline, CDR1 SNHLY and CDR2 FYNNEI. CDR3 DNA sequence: TGTGCCAGCAGTGTACAGGGGGGTAACACTGAAGCTTTCTTT. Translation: CASSVQGGNTEAFF.

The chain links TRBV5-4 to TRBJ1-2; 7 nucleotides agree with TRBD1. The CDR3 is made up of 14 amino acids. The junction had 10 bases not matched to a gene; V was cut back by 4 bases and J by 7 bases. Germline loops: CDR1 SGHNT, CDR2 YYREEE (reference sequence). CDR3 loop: CASSQPDRASGYTF. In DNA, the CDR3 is TGTGCCAGCAGCCAACCAGACAGGGCGAGTGGCTACACCTTC.

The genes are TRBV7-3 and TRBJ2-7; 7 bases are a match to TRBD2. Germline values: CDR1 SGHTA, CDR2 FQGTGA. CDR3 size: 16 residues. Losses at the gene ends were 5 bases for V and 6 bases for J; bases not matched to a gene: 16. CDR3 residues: CASSALGGALLGEQYF. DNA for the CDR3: TGTGCCAGCAGCGCCTTGGGAGGGGCCCTTTTGGGCGAGCAGTACTTC. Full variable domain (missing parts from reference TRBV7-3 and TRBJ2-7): GAGVSQTPSNKVTEKGKYVELRCDPISGHTALYWYRQSLGQGPEFLIYFQGTGAADDSGLPNDRFFAVRPEGSVSTLKIQRTERGDSAVYLCASSALGGALLGEQYFGPGTRLTVT.

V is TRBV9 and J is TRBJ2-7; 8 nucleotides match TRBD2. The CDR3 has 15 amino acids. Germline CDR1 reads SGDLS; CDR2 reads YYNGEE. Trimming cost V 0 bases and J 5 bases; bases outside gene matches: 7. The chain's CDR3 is CASSVVPGGLNEQYF. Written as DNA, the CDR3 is TGTGCCAGCAGCGTAGTACCGGGAGGGTTAAACGAGCAGTACTTC. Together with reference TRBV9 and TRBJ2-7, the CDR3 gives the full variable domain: DSGVTQTPKHLITATGQRVTLRCSPRSGDLSVYWYQQSLDQGLQFLIQYYNGEERAKGNILERFSAQQFPDLHSELNLSSLELGDSALYFCASSVVPGGLNEQYFGPGTRLTVT.

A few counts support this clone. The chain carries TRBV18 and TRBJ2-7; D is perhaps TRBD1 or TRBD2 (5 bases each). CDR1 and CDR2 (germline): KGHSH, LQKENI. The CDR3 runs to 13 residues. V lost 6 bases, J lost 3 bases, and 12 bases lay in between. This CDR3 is CASSPEGIYEQYV. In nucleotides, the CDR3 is TGTGCCAGCTCCCCCGAGGGGATCTACGAGCAGTACGTC.

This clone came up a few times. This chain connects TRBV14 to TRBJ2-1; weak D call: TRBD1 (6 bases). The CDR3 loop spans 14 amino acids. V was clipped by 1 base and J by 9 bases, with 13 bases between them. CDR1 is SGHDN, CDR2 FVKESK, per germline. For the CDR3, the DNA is TGTGCCAGCAGCCAAGTCAGGGGCTATCCTGAGCAGTTCTTC. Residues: CASSQVRGYPEQFF.

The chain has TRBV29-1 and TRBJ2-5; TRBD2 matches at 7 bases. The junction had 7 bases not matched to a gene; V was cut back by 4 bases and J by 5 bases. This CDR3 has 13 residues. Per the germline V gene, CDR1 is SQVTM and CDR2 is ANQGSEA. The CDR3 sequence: CSVGGLAVETQYF. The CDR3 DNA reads TGCAGCGTTGGTGGGCTAGCGGTGGAGACCCAGTACTTC.

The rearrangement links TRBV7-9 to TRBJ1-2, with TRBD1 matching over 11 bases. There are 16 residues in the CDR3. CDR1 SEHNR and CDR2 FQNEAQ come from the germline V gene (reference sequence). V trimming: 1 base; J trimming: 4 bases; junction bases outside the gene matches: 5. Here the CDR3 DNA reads TGTGCCAGCAGCTTAGACGGACAGGGGGCGAGCTATGGCTACACCTTC. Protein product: CASSLDGQGASYGYTF.

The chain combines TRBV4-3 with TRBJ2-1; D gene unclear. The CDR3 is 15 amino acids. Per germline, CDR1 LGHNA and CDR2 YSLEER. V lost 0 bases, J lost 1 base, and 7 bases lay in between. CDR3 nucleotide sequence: TGCGCCAGCAGCCAAGATAAGGCTTCCTACAATGAGCAGTTCTTC. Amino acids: CASSQDKASYNEQFF.

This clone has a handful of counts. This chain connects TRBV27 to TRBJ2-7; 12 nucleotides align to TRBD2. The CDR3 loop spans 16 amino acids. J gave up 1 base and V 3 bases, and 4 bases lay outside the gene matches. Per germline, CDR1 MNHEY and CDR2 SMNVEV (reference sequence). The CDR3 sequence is CASSFSGLAGSYEQYF. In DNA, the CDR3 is TGTGCCAGCAGTTTTTCTGGACTAGCGGGGTCCTACGAGCAGTACTTC.

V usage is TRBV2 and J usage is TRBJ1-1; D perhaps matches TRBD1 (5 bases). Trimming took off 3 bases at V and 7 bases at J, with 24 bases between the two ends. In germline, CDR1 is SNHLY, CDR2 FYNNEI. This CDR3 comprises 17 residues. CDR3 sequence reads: CASSDPKQEKGEVEAFF. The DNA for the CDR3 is TGTGCCAGCAGTGACCCAAAGCAGGAAAAAGGGGAGGTTGAAGCTTTCTTT. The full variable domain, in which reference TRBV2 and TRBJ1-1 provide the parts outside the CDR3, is EPEVTQTPSHQVTQMGQEVILRCVPISNHLYFYWYRQILGQKVEFLVSFYNNEISEKSEIFDDQFSVERPDGSNFTLKIRSTKLEDSAMYFCASSDPKQEKGEVEAFFGQGTRLTVV.

The CDR3 DNA is TGTGCCAGCAGCCGCCGAACAGTGAACACTGAAGCTTTCTTT. Protein: CASSRRTVNTEAFF. The chain has TRBV7-8 and TRBJ1-1; D gene ambiguous. Per the germline V gene, CDR1 is SGHVS and CDR2 is FQNEAQ. This CDR3 contains 14 residues. The germline V and J ends were trimmed by 5 bases and 0 bases, with 10 bases remaining between them.

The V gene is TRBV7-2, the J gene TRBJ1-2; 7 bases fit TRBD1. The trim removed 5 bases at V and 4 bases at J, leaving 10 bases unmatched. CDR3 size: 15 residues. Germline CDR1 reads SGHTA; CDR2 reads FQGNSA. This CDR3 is CASSLVTGAGYGYTF. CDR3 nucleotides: TGTGCCAGCAGCCTCGTCACAGGGGCAGGCTATGGCTACACCTTC.

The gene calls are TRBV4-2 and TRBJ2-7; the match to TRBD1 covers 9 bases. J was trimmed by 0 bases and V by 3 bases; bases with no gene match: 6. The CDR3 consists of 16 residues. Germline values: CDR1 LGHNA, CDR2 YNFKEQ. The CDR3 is CASSQGTGMSSYEQYF. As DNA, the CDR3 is TGTGCCAGCAGCCAGGGGACAGGGATGAGCTCCTACGAGCAGTACTTC.

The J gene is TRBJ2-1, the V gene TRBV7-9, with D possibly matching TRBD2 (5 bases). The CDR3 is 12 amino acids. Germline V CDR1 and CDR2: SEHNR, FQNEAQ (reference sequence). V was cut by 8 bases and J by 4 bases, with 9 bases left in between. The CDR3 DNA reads TGTGCCAGCCGGGGTCTGTACAATGAGCAGTTCTTC. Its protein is CASRGLYNEQFF.

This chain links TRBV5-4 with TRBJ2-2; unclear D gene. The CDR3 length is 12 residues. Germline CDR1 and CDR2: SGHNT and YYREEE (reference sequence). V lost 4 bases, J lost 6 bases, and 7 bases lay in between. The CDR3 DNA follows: TGTGCCAGCAGCCTCGGATCCGGGGAGCTGTTTTTT. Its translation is CASSLGSGELFF.

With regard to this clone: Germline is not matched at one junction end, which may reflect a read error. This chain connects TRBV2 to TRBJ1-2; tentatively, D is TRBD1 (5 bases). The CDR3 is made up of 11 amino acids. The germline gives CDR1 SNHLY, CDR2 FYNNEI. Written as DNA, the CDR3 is TGTGTCAGCGCTGGGGCCTATGGCTACACCTTC. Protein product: CVSAGAYGYTF.

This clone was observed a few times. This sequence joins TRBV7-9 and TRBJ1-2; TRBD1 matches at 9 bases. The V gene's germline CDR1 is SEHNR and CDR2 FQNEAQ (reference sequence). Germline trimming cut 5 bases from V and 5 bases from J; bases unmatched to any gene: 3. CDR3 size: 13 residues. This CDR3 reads CASSTGQGYGYTF. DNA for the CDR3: TGTGCCAGCAGCACTGGACAGGGGTATGGCTACACCTTC.